This T cell receptor beta chain was identified during a study of CD8+ T cells in alopecia areata (dated 2018 in TCRdb). Notes on the research overall: The treated patients took part in an open-label pilot trial in which moderate-to-severe alopecia areata was treated with oral tofacitinib at 5 to 10 mg twice daily. Tofacitinib was given for 6 to 18 months, followed by 6 months of follow-up off drug to assess delayed response and recurrence. The study used high-throughput TCRbeta sequencing to examine T cell clonal expansion in alopecia areata, in both the C3H/HeJ mouse model and human patients. Scalp tissue and sorted CD4+ and CD8+ peripheral blood T cells from patchy and totalis/universalis alopecia areata patients and from healthy controls were covered by human TCRbeta sequencing. Biopsies were taken from tofacitinib-treated patients at baseline and again at 4 and 24 weeks into treatment, and several of those patients also had a later scalp biopsy. Clonality in the scalp was compared among normal scalp (n=4), patchy alopecia areata scalp (n=8), and alopecia totalis/universalis scalp (n=8). RNA was obtained with the PAXgene miRNA kit for fixed scalp, the miRNeasy kit for PBMCs, and the RNeasy kit for mouse skin. TCRbeta CDR3 regions were amplified by immunoSEQ multiplex PCR with 35 Vbeta forward and 13 Jbeta reverse primers. Broader findings and caveats from the paper: Compared with mice, TCR sequences shared between patients were less clear, possibly partly because of HLA diversity across the patient population. Resident alphabeta T cells in normal human skin are also sequenced, complicating scalp TCR repertoire analysis, unlike mouse skin dominated by gammadelta T cells. Higher clonality and more expanded CD8+ clones were observed in lesional scalp than in normal scalp, particularly in alopecia totalis/universalis, a finding suggestive of antigenic drive.

With respect to this clone: Its antigen is still unknown. Base qualities are not provided; no much larger clone lies one nucleotide away.

The label giving this sample's time point can be read as: baseline before oral tofacitinib. Peripheral blood and lesional scalp punch biopsies were obtained from patients with alopecia areata. PBMCs were separated by density centrifugation and stained for CD3, CD4 and CD8, after which CD4+ and CD8+ T cells were sorted on a FACSAria. The germline ends are 8 bases apart after V is trimmed by 3 bases and J by 0 bases. The CDR3 sequence holds 15 residues, the cysteine and phenylalanine included. CDR3 DNA is the only sequence kept; it has 45 bases, read in frame from the first base. Sequences SNHLY (CDR1) and FYNNEI (CDR2) are obtained from the germline V gene. Libraries were built with the immunoSEQ multiplex PCR assay. To provide template for TCR sequencing, every sample had RNA extracted and reverse transcribed into cDNA. First-strand cDNA was synthesized with SuperScript III using a 2:1 mix of oligo-dT and random hexamers. A synthetic immune receptor repertoire was used to gauge amplification bias, and whatever bias remained was removed computationally. The authors processed their data as follows. After raw reads were preprocessed to remove errors, the CDR3 was defined following IMGT conventions as running from the conserved cysteine to phenylalanine. Clonality was computed as 1 minus the Shannon entropy, with the entropy normalized by log2 of the number of productive unique TCRs. Scalp TCRbeta sequences were cross-referenced with sorted blood CD4 and CD8 repertoires so that the CD4 or CD8 identity of scalp clones could be inferred. TCRdb took this table from immuneACCESS and kept in-frame rearrangements with V and J called. Such tables lack part of the clones; where checked against another copy, unresolved V genes explain under half of the gap, and the rest is unexplained. V and J calls plus clone size are reproduced from that table; the DNA served to infer D and trimming. The sample profile shows about 130,000 clones; approximately 49% of them were found once. The biggest ten clones account for around a sixth of the sample.

The receptor was isolated from a human donor with alopecia areata. The sequence joins TRBV2 to TRBJ1-4; the D gene is unclear. The input for sequencing was CD8+ T cells sorted from blood, taken at week 0. CDR3 reads: CASSEIGATNEKLFF. The bases read TGTGCCAGCAGTGAGATCGGGGCAACTAATGAAAAACTGTTTTTT.